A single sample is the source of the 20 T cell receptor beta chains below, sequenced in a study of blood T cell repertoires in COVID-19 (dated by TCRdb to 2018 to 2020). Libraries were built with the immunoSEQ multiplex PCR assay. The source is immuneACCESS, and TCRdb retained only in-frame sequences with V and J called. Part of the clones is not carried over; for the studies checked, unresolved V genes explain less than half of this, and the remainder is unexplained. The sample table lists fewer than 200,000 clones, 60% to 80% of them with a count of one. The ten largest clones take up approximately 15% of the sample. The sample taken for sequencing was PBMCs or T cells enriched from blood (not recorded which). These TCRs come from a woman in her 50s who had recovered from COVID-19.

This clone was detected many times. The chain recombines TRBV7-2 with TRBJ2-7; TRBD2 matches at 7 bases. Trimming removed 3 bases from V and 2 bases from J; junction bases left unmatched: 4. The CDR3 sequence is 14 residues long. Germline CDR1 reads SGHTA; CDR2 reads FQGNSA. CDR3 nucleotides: TGTGCCAGCAGCTTCGAGGGAGGGCCCTACGAGCAGTACTTC. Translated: CASSFEGGPYEQYF.

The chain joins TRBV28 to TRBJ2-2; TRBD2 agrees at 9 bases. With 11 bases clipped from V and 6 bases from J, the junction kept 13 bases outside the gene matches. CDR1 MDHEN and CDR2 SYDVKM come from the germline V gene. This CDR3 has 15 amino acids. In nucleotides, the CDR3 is TGTGCCTCCTTCCCGAGCGGGAGGACCCCCGGGGAGCTGTTTTTT. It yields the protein CASFPSGRTPGELFF.

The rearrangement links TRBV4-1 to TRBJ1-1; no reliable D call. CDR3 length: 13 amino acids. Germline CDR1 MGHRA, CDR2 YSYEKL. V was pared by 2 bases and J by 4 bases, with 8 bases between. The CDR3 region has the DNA TGCGCCAGCAGCCAAAGTGTGGCCACTGAAGCTTTCTTT. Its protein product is CASSQSVATEAFF.

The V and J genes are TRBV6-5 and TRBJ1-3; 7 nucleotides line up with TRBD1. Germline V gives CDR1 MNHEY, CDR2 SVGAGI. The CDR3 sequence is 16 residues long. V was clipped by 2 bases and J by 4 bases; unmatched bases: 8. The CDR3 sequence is CASSYGGQVAGNTIYF. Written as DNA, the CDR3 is TGTGCCAGCAGTTACGGTGGACAGGTAGCGGGAAACACCATATATTTT.

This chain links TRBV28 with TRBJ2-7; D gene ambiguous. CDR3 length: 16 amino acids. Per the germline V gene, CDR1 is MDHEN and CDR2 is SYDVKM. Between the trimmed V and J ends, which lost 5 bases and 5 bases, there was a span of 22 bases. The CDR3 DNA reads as TGTGCCAGCAGTCCACCTGTGTCGGTGGTATCCCACGAGCAGTACTTC. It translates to CASSPPVSVVSHEQYF.

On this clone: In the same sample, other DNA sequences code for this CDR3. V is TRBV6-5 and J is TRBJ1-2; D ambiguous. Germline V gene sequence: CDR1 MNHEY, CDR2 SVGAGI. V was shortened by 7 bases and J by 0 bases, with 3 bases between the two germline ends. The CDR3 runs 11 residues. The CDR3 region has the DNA TGTGCCAGCACCGCTAACTATGGCTACACCTTC. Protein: CASTANYGYTF.

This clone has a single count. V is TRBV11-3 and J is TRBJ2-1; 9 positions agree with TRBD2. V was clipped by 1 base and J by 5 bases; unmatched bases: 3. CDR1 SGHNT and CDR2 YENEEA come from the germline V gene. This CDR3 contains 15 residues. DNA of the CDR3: TGTGCCAGCAGCTTAGTTAGCGGGAGTGACAATGAGCAGTTCTTC. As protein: CASSLVSGSDNEQFF. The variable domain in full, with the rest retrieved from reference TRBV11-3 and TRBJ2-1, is EAGVVQSPRYKIIEKKQPVAFWCNPISGHNTLYWYLQNLGQGPELLIRYENEEAVDDSQLPKDRFSAERLKGVDSTLKIQPAELGDSAVYLCASSLVSGSDNEQFFGPGTRLTVL.

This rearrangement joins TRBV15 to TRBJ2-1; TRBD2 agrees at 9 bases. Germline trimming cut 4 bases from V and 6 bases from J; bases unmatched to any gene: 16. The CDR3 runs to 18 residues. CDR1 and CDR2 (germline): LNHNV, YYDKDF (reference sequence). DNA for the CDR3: TGTGCCACCAGCAAAACTGCTCCGGGACTAGCCCTCCGCAATGAGCAGTTCTTC. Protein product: CATSKTAPGLALRNEQFF.

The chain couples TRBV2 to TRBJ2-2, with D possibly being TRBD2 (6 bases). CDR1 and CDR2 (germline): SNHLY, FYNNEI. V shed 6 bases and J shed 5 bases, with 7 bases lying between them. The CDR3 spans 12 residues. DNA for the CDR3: TGTGCCAGCAGGCTAGCGACCGGGGAGCTGTTTTTT. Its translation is CASRLATGELFF.

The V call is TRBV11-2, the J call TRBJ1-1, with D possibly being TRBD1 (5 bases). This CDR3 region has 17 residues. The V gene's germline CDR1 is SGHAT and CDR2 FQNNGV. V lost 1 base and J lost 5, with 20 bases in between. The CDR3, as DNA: TGTGCCAGCAGCTTAGTGGGCCGCGGGGCACAGAGTACTGAAGCTTTCTTT. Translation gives CASSLVGRGAQSTEAFF.

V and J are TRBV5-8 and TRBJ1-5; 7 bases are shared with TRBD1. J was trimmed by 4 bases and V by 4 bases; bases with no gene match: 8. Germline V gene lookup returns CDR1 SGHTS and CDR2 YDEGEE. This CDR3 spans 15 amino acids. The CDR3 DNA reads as TGTGCCAGCAGCCTAGGGACAGTCCTAAATCAGCCCCAGCATTTT. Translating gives CASSLGTVLNQPQHF.

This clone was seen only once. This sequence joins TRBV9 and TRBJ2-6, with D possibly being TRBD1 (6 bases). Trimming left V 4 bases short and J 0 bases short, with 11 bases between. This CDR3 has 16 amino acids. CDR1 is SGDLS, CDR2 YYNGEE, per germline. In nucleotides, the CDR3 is TGTGCCAGCAGCCTAATGGACAGCTCTGGGGCCAACGTCCTGACTTTC. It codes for CASSLMDSSGANVLTF.

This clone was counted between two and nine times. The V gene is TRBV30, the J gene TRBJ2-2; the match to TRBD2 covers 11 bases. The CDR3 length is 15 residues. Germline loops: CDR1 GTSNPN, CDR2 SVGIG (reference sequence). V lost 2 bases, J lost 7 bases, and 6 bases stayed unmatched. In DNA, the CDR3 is TGTGCCTGGAGTATGCGGCTAGCGGGGGGCGGGGAGCTGTTTTTT. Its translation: CAWSMRLAGGGELFF.

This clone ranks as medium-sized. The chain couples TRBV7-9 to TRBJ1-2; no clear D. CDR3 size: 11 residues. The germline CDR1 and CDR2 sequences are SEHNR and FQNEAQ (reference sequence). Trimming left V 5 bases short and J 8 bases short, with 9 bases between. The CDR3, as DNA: TGTGCCAGCAGCCAGGATCGGGGCTACACCTTC. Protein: CASSQDRGYTF.

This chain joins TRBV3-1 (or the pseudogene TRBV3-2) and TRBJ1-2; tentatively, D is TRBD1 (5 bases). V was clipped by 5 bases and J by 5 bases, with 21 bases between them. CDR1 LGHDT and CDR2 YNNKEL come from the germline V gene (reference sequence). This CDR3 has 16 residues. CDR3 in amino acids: CASSDGQDFLFYGYTF. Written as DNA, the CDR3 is TGTGCCAGCAGCGATGGACAAGATTTTTTGTTTTATGGCTACACCTTC.

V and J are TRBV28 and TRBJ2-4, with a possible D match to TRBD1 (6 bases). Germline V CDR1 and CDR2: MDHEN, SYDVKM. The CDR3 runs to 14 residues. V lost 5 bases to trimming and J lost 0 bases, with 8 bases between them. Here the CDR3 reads CASSRTVAKNIQYF. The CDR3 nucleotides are TGTGCCAGCAGTCGGACAGTAGCCAAAAACATTCAGTACTTC.

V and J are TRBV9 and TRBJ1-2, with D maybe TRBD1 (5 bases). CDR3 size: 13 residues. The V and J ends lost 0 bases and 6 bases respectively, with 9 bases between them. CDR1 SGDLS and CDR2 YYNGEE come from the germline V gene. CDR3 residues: CASSVEPTDGYTF. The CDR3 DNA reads TGTGCCAGCAGCGTAGAACCGACAGATGGCTACACCTTC.

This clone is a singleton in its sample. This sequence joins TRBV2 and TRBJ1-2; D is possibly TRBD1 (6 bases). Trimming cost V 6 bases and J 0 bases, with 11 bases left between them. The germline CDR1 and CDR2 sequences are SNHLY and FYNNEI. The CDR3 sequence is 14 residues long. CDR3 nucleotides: TGTGCCAGCAGCCAGGGGCACGCTAACTATGGCTACACCTTC. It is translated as CASSQGHANYGYTF.

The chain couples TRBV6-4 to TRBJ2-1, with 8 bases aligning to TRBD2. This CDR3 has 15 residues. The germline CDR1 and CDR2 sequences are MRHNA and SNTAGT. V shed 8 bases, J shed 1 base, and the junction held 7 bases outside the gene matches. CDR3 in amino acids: CASQAVAGSYNEQFF. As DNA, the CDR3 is TGTGCCAGCCAGGCCGTAGCGGGATCCTACAATGAGCAGTTCTTC.

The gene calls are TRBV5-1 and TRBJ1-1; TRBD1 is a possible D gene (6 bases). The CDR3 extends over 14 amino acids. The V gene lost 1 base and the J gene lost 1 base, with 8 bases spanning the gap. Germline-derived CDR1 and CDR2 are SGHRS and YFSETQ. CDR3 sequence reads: CASSLIGGNTEAFF. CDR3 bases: TGCGCCAGCAGCTTGATAGGGGGGAACACTGAAGCTTTCTTT.